The clone carrying this T cell receptor (beta chain) was recorded many times. Its antigen is still unknown. The data stem from a study of blood T cells in healthy people across ages. General study points: Age showed a roughly linear inverse relationship with TCR beta diversity per million T cells.

A second PCR, run for 7 to 11 cycles, used a sample-barcoded 5' primer plus a J-beta primer mix. Each CDR3 protein gets one entry after TCRdb re-called the 5' RACE reads with MiXCR. The repertoire holds 550,000 to 800,000 distinct CDR3 sequences, with roughly 21% as singletons. CDR3 size: 15 residues. V was shortened by 1 base and J by 5 bases, with 14 bases between the two germline ends. CDR1 and CDR2 from the germline V gene are SEHNR and FQNEAQ (reference sequence). The receptor was derived from a man in his 70s in good health. Sequenced input: blood. The chain links TRBV7-9 to TRBJ2-5, with D hard to call. The CDR3 spells CASSLVGPRRETQYF. The CDR3 DNA is TGTGCCAGCAGCTTAGTTGGTCCTCGGCGGGAGACCCAGTACTTC.